This TCR beta chain originates from a study of blood T cell repertoires in COVID-19 (dated by TCRdb to the early 2020s). In the study overall: Collaborator samples came from the United States, Italy and Spain and covered acute and convalescent phases of COVID-19. Nearly every sample came with metadata listing a de-identified subject ID, COVID-19 status, age in years and sex. Samples came from the ongoing ImmuneRACE study (first 160 participants) plus 1,254 subjects from 6 global collaborators. The repertoires were released in a freely available public database meant as a resource for research on the immune response to SARS-CoV-2. Subjects who had been exposed to COVID-19, were actively infected with it, or had recovered from it provided the deeply sampled blood TCRbeta repertoires that made up the dataset. Where available, HLA class I and class II types were taken from metadata supplied by the sample provider and were not determined by assay-based typing. The prospective study material was composed of cDNA or gDNA derived from T cells, B-cell-depleted T cells, or PBMCs.

Here is what the overall study found, with its caveats: The amount of clinical and demographic metadata varied by source and participant and was provided uncurated.

This clone was seen once. Its recognized antigen is unknown. No base quality information exists; no much larger clone differs at one position. TCRbeta CDR3 regions were amplified from genomic DNA by means of the immunoSEQ Assay, a bias-controlled multiplex PCR. In the original analysis: Within the assay, amplification of reference gene primers was used to estimate how many nucleated cells each sample contained. To quantify the absolute abundance of each unique TCRbeta CDR3 rearrangement, sequence reads were collapsed and filtered. For each sample, productive Simpson clonality was calculated as the square root of Simpson's diversity index across productive rearrangements. TCRdb's version of the immuneACCESS table is confined to in-frame rearrangements and falls short of the full clone set. An unresolved V gene accounts for under half of the shortfall where checked; the remainder is of unknown origin. That table supplies the V and J calls and clone size; D and trimming were determined from the DNA. This sample is represented by roughly 230,000 clones; 84% of them were singletons. The ten largest clones capture roughly 3.6% of the sample.

Enrolling through a virtual design, the prospective study's participants ranged in age from roughly 18 to 89 years and lived across 20 to 30 United States geographic areas. Cohort assignment in the prospective study relied on participant-reported clinical history from a screening survey and a study questionnaire. ImmuneRACE Cohort 3 recovered participants were defined by two consecutive negative NP/OP PCR tests, healthcare professional clearance, or symptom resolution. In the prospective study, mobile phlebotomists collected whole blood, serum and a nasopharyngeal or oropharyngeal swab from each participant. Additional blood draws and questionnaires over an approximately two-month period could optionally be provided by prospective study participants. Before DNA extraction, blood samples from the prospective study were shipped at room temperature or frozen. V has 0 bases trimmed and J has 9 bases trimmed; junction bases matching no gene number 9. CDR1 is given as LGHDT and CDR2 as YNNKEL, both from the germline V gene (reference sequence). From the cysteine through the phenylalanine, the CDR3 covers 15 amino acids. The read is trimmed to its CDR3 DNA, 45 bases read in frame from base 1.

This receptor was taken from a man aged 45 to 65 who had recovered from COVID-19. The sample was PBMCs or T cells enriched from blood (not recorded which). The receptor chain draws on TRBV3-1 (or the pseudogene TRBV3-2) and TRBJ2-5; 8 bases in the middle match TRBD2. CDR3 reads: CASSQDRGSGVAQYF. The DNA sequence follows: TGTGCCAGCAGCCAAGATCGTGGTAGCGGGGTGGCCCAGTACTTC.